This passage covers 6 T cell receptor beta chains from one sample sequenced in a study of cytomegalovirus exposure and HLA in healthy donors. Both 60 Vbeta primers and 13 Jbeta primers went into the PCR. Measured with immunoSEQ multiplex PCR; TCRdb has only the in-frame clones, and not every one. This sample carries about 250,000 clones, roughly two thirds of them seen once, and the ten largest clones take 2% to 2.5%. Sequencing was done on a sample of PBMCs. The receptors shown here come from a female donor in good health and CMV-seronegative.

This chain uses TRBV5-1 with TRBJ2-7, with a tentative D call TRBD2 (7 bases). The germline gives CDR1 SGHRS, CDR2 YFSETQ. Trimming removed 0 bases from V and 0 bases from J, with 19 bases in between. The CDR3 length is 18 residues. CDR3 bases: TGCGCCAGCAGCTTGGCCGCCTGGGAGGGACAAGGCTCCTACGAGCAGTACTTC. This translates into CASSLAAWEGQGSYEQYF.

The chain carries TRBV21-1 and TRBJ2-5; the table's D call, TRBD2, has no DNA check behind it. TRBV21-1 corresponds to a pseudogene. The CDR3 runs 12 residues. The CDR3 region is CASSKPAETQYF. Written as DNA, the CDR3 is TGTGCCAGCAGCAAGCCCGCGGAGACCCAGTACTTC.

This chain joins TRBV9 and TRBJ1-1, with TRBD1 matching over 9 bases. CDR1 is SGDLS and CDR2 is YYNGEE in the germline V gene. V shed 0 bases and J 1 base; nucleotides not matched to a gene: 7. The CDR3 runs to 17 residues. The CDR3, as DNA: TGTGCCAGCAGCGTAGGGCGAGGGGGACAGGGGAACACTGAAGCTTTCTTT. As protein: CASSVGRGGQGNTEAFF.

CDR3 sequence: CAWSGQGAYEQYF. CDR3 sequence (DNA): TGTGCCTGGAGTGGGCAGGGGGCCTACGAGCAGTACTTC. The rearrangement joins TRBV30 to TRBJ2-5; 7 bases match TRBD1. The end of the DNA fits TRBJ2-7 better, so the J call may be wrong. The CDR3 spans 13 residues. Germline V gene lookup returns CDR1 GTSNPN and CDR2 SVGIG (reference sequence).

The J gene is TRBJ1-1, the V gene TRBV7-3; no firm D call. This CDR3 spans 13 amino acids. Trimming shortened V by 4 bases and J by 1 base, and 7 bases separated the two germline ends. CDR1 is SGHTA and CDR2 is FQGTGA in the germline V gene. The CDR3 is CASSSQWNTEAFF. In DNA, the CDR3 is TGTGCCAGCAGCTCACAGTGGAACACTGAAGCTTTCTTT. Full variable domain (outside the CDR3, taken from reference TRBV7-3 and TRBJ1-1): GAGVSQTPSNKVTEKGKYVELRCDPISGHTALYWYRQSLGQGPEFLIYFQGTGAADDSGLPNDRFFAVRPEGSVSTLKIQRTERGDSAVYLCASSSQWNTEAFFGQGTRLTVV.

The chain has TRBV6-5 and TRBJ2-7; 7 positions agree with TRBD1. The CDR3 sequence is 14 residues long. The V and J ends lost 5 bases and 5 bases, in that order; junction bases with no gene match: 9. Germline lookup yields CDR1 MNHEY and CDR2 SVGAGI. CDR3 loop: CASSDRQGRDEQYF. The CDR3 nucleotides read TGTGCCAGCAGTGACCGACAGGGTCGCGACGAGCAGTACTTC.